Listed here are 5 T cell receptor beta chains from one sample, sequenced in a study of molecular identifiers for immune sequencing clone quantification. TCRdb passed the PCR reads through MiXCR, listing each CDR3 protein once. The sample lists roughly 90,000 distinct CDR3 sequences, roughly 25% occurring once. The sample comprised naive CD8+ T cells from blood, with Jurkat cell RNA spiked in. The subset denotes: FACS-sorted CD8+CD4-CCR7+CD45RA+ naive T cells. The receptors shown here come from a human donor in good health. Some libraries in this study had Jurkat cell RNA spiked in.

This clonotype was recorded many times. The J gene is TRBJ1-1, the V gene TRBV6-2 or TRBV6-3; TRBD1 is a possible D gene (5 bases). This CDR3 region has 15 residues. Germline V lookup: CDR1 MNHEY, CDR2 SVGEGT. V was trimmed by 7 bases and J by 6 bases, leaving 21 bases between them. The CDR3 sequence is CASTEIGGWMAEAFF. The CDR3 coding sequence is TGTGCCAGCACCGAAATTGGGGGGTGGATGGCTGAAGCTTTCTTT.

Note on this clonotype: This may stem from a read error, because a much larger clone lies one nucleotide away. The chain uses TRBV29-1 and TRBJ2-5; 8 bases are a match to TRBD2. The CDR3 consists of 18 residues. Per the germline V gene, CDR1 is SQVTM and CDR2 is ANQGSEA. Losses at the gene ends were 4 bases for V and 4 bases for J; bases not matched to a gene: 20. In DNA form, the CDR3 reads TGCAGCGTTGGATCGCCGGGACTAGATGTTTATGGTCGAGAGACCCAGTACTTC. Translated, it gives CSVGSPGLDVYGRETQYF.

As regards this clonotype: A much larger clone sits a single nucleotide away, making a read error possible. The chain is built from TRBV9 and TRBJ2-2; possibly TRBD1 for D (7 bases). The CDR3 has 17 amino acids. Germline loops: CDR1 SGDLS, CDR2 YYNGEE. The CDR3 spells CTSSPLRDSRTPGELFF. CDR3 DNA sequence: TGTACCAGCAGCCCTCTGCGGGACAGTAGAACACCCGGGGAGCTGTTTTTT.

This clonotype was observed a handful of times. The rearrangement uses TRBV9 and TRBJ2-1; 7 bases line up with TRBD2. The junction had 7 bases not matched to a gene; V was cut back by 0 bases and J by 4 bases. Germline CDR1 reads SGDLS; CDR2 reads YYNGEE. The CDR3 is made up of 16 amino acids. Written as DNA, the CDR3 is TGTGCCAGCAGCGTAGTCGGCCTAGCGGTTTACAATGAGCAGTTCTTC. This codes for CASSVVGLAVYNEQFF.

A word on this clonotype: This may come from a read error, since a much larger clone is one base off. J is TRBJ1-3 and V is TRBV7-2; 7 nucleotides align to TRBD1. The germline CDR1 and CDR2 sequences are SGHTA and FQGNSA. The CDR3 length is 16 residues. After removal of 5 bases from V and 0 bases from J, the junction contained 7 bases not matched to a gene. CDR3 DNA: TGTGCCAGCAGCCACCTCCGGGACAGCTCTGGAAACACCATATATTTT. Translation gives CASSHLRDSSGNTIYF. Full variable domain (outside the CDR3, taken from reference TRBV7-2 and TRBJ1-3): GAGVSQSPSNKVTEKGKDVELRCDPISGHTALYWYRQSLGQGLEFLIYFQGNSAPDKSGLPSDRFSAERTGGSVSTLTIQRTQQEDSAVYLCASSHLRDSSGNTIYFGEGSWLTVV.